These T cell receptor beta chains were read from a single sample in a study of shared clonotypes between healthy human individuals. Profiled with immunoSEQ multiplex PCR; TCRdb holds only in-frame clones, not every one. This repertoire shows about 490,000 clones, around 79% found once; its top ten account for approximately 12%. The sequenced material came from PBMCs. Every receptor here comes from a woman between 40 and 50 years old in good health. Some clones in this sample may be carry-over from other donors' samples. Each CDR3 is given with its conserved first and last residue. A D gene is named only where the DNA matches it firmly. Only some rows state a clone size, as once, few, many or a class for expanded clones.

clone_size cdr3_length d_call j_call v_call cdr3_aa cdr3_nt
- 19 TRBD1 TRBJ1-1 TRBV18 CASSPTAAVSGQTNTEAFF TGTGCCAGCTCACCCACCGCGGCCGTGTCGGGACAGACGAACACTGAAGCTTTCTTT
- 13 - TRBJ1-1 TRBV7-2 CASSFGRGTEAFF TGTGCCAGCAGCTTCGGGCGGGGCACTGAAGCTTTCTTT
- 17 - TRBJ1-5 TRBV4-1 CASSQVPGPYSNQPQHF TGCGCCAGCAGCCAAGTTCCAGGGCCTTATAGCAATCAGCCCCAGCATTTT
- 13 - TRBJ1-5 TRBV5-8 CASRLPGRQPQHF TGTGCCAGCCGATTGCCAGGGAGGCAGCCCCAGCATTTT
few 16 - TRBJ1-1 TRBV10-3 CAISAHPGQYDTEAFF TGTGCCATCAGTGCTCACCCCGGACAGTATGACACTGAAGCTTTCTTT
- 13 - TRBJ1-4 TRBV18 CASSPYPNEKLFF TGTGCCAGCTCACCATACCCTAATGAAAAACTGTTTTTT
few 13 - TRBJ1-1 TRBV11-3 CASSAGRNTEAFF TGTGCCAGCAGCGCCGGACGGAACACTGAAGCTTTCTTT
- 15 TRBD1 TRBJ2-6 TRBV6-5 CASSPQGTGANVLTF TGTGCCAGCAGTCCACAGGGGACCGGGGCCAACGTCCTGACTTTC
- 15 - TRBJ2-3 TRBV28 CASSRVRTSTDTQYF TGTGCCAGCAGCCGAGTGAGGACTAGCACAGATACGCAGTATTTT
- 13 - TRBJ2-1 TRBV28 CASSVGGLGEQFF TGTGCCAGCAGTGTAGGGGGGCTCGGTGAGCAGTTCTTC
once 13 - TRBJ1-1 TRBV4-1 CASRRVVGTEAFF TGCGCCAGCAGAAGGGTGGTAGGGACTGAAGCTTTCTTT
once 15 - TRBJ1-3 TRBV7-6 CASSQSWGGRNTIYF TGTGCCAGCAGCCAATCCTGGGGGGGCAGAAACACCATATATTTT
- 14 TRBD2 TRBJ2-5 TRBV7-2 CASTRGGRGETQYF TGTGCCAGCACCCGGGGCGGGAGGGGGGAGACCCAGTACTTC
once 13 - TRBJ2-3 TRBV29-1 CSVEIYGWGTQYF TGCAGCGTTGAAATTTACGGGTGGGGTACGCAGTATTTT
- 14 - TRBJ1-4 TRBV2 CASTWGGTNEKLFF TGTGCCAGCACGTGGGGGGGAACTAATGAAAAACTGTTTTTT
once 16 - TRBJ2-1 TRBV10-3 CATYHNSGPPYNEQFF TGTGCCACCTATCACAATAGCGGCCCTCCCTACAATGAGCAGTTCTTC
- 13 - TRBJ2-5 TRBV11-2 CASSRGYVGTQYF TGTGCCAGCAGCCGAGGATATGTTGGGACCCAGTACTTC
- 15 TRBD1 TRBJ1-2 TRBV5-6 CASSPTPTGLYGYTF TGTGCCAGCAGCCCCACCCCGACAGGGCTCTATGGCTACACTTTC
- 13 - TRBJ2-5 TRBV11-2 CASSLAPEVTQYF TGTGCCAGCAGCTTAGCCCCGGAGGTGACCCAGTACTTC
- 17 - TRBJ2-2 TRBV11-2 CASSLVGNRANTGELFF TGTGCCAGCAGCTTAGTAGGGAACAGGGCGAACACCGGGGAGCTGTTTTTT
- 16 TRBD1 TRBJ2-2 TRBV15 CATSRDDRGVTGELFF TGTGCCACCAGCAGAGACGACAGGGGGGTGACCGGGGAGCTGTTTTTT
once 18 TRBD2 TRBJ2-1 TRBV28 CASRSTSGSVPEYNEQFF TGTGCCAGCCGTTCGACTAGCGGGAGTGTACCGGAGTACAATGAGCAGTTCTTC
- 12 - TRBJ1-2 TRBV7-8 CASSSKGDGYTF TGTGCCAGCAGCTCTAAGGGGGATGGCTACACCTTC